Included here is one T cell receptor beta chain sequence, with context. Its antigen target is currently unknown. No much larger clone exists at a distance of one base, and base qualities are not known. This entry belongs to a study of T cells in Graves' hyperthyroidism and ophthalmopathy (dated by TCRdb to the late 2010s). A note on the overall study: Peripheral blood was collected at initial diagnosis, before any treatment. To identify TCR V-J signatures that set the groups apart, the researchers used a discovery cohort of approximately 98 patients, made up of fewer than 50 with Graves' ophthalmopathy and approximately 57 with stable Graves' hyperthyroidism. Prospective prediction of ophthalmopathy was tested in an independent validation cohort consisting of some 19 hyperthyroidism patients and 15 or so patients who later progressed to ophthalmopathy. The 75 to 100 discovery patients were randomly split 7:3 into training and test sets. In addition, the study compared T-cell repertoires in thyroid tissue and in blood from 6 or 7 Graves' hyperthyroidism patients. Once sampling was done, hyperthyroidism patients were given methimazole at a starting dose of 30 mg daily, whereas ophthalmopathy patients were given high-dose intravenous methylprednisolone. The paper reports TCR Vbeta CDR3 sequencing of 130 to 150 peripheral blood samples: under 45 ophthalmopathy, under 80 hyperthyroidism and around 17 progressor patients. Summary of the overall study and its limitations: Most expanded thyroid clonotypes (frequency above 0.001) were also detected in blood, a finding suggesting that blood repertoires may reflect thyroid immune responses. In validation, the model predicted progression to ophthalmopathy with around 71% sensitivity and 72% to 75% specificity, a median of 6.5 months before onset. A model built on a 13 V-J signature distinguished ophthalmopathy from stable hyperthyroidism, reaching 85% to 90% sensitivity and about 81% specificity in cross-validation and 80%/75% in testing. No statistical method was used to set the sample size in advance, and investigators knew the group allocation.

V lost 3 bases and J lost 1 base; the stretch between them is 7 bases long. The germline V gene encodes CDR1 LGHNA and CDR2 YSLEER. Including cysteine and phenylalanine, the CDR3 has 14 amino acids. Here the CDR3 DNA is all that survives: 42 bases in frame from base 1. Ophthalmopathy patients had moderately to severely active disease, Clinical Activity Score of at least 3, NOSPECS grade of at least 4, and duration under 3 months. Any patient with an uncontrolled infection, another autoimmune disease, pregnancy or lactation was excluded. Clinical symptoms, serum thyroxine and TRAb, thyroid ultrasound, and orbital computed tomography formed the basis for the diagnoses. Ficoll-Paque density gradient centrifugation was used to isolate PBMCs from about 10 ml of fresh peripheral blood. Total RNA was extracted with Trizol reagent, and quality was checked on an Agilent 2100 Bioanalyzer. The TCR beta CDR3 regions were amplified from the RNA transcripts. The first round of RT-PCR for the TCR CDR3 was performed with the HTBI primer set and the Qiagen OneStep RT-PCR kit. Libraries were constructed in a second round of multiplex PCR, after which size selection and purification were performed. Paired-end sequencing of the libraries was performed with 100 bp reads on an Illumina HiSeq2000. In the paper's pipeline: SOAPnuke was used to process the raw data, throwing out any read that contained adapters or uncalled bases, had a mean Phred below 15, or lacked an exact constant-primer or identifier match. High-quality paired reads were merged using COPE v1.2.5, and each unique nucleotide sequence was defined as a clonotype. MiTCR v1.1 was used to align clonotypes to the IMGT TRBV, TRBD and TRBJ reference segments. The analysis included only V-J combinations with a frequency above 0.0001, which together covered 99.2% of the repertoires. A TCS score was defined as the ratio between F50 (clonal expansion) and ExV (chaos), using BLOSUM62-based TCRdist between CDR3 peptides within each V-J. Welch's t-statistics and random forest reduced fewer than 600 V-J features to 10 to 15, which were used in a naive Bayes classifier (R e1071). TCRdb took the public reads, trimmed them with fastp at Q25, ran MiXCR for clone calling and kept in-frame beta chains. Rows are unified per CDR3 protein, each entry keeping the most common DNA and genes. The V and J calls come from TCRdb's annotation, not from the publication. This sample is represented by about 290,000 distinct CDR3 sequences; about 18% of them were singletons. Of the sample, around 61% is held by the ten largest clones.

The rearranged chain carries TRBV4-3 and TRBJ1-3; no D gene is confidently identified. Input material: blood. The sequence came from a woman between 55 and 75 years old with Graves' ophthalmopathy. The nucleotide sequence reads TGCGCCAGCAGCCAGGCTTCATCTGGAAACACCATATATTTT. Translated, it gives CASSQASSGNTIYF.